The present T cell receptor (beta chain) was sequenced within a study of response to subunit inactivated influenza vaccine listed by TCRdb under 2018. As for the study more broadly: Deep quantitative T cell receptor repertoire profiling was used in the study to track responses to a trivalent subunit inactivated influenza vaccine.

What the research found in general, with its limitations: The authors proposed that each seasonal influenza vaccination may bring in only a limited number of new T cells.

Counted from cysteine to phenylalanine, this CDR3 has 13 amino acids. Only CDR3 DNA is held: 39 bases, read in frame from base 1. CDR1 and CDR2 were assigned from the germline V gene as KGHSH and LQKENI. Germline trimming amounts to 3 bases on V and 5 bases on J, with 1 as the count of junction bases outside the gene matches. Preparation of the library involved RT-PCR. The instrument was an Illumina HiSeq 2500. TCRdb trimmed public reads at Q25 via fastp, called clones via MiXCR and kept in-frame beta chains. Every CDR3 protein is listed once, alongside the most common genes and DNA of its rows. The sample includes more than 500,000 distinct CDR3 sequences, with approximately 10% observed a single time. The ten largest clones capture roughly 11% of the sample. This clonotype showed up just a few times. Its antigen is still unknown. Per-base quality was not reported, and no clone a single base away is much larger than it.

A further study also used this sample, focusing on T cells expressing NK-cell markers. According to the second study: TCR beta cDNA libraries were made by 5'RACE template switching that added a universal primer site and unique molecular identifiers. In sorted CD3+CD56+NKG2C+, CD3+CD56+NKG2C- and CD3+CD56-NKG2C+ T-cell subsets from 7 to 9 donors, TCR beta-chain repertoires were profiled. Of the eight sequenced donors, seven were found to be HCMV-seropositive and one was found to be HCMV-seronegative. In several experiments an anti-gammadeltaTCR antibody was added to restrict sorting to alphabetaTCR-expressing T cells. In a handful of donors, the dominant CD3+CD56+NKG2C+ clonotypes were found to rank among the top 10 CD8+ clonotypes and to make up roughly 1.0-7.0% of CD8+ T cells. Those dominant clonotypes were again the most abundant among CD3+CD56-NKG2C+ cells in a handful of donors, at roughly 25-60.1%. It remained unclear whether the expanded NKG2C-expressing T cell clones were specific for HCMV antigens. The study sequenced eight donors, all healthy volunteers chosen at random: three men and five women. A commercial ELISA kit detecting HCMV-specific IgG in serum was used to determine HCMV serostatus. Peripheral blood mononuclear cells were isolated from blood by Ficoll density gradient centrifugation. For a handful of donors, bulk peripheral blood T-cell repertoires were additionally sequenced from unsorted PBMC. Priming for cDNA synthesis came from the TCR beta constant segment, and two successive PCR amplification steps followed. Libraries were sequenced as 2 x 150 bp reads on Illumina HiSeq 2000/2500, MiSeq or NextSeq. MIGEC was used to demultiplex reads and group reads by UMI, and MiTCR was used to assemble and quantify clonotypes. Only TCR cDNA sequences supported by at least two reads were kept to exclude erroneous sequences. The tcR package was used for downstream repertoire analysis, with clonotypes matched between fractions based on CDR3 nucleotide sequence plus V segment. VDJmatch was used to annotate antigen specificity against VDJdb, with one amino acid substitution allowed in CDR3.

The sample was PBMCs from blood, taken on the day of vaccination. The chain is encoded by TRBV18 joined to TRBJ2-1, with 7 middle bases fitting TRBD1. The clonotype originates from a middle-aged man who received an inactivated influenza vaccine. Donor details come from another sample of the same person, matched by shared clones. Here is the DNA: TGTGCCAGCTCACCGGGACAGCACAATGAGCAGTTCTTC. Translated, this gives CASSPGQHNEQFF.